The 8 T cell receptor beta chains presented below share a single source sample, sequenced in a study of blood T cell repertoires in COVID-19. Here immunoSEQ multiplex PCR was the method, and the copy in TCRdb shows in-frame clones only, minus some. The repertoire has 150,000 to 250,000 clones, around four fifths of them found once; the top ten carry around 11%. Sequencing was carried out using PBMCs or T cells enriched from blood (not recorded which). These receptors all come from a middle-aged man who had recovered from COVID-19.

This chain uses TRBV11-2 with TRBJ1-1, with a possible D match to TRBD1 (6 bases). The CDR3 extends over 14 amino acids. CDR1 is SGHAT, CDR2 FQNNGV, per germline. The V end lost 1 base, the J end lost 5 bases, and 11 bases lay between the germline ends. The DNA of the CDR3 is TGTGCCAGCAGCTTAGCGGGGGGCGGAACTGAAGCTTTCTTT. Residues: CASSLAGGGTEAFF.

The chain couples TRBV5-6 to TRBJ2-2; TRBD2 agrees at 11 bases. CDR3 length equals 16 residues. Unmatched junction bases numbered 2, after V lost 3 bases and J lost 1 base. Looked up from germline, CDR1 is SGHDT and CDR2 is YYEEEE. CDR3 in DNA: TGTGCCAGCAGCTCGCTAGCGGGAGGGAACACCGGGGAGCTGTTTTTT. Its translation: CASSSLAGGNTGELFF.

As for this clone: Other DNA sequences from this sample encode an identical CDR3 as well. DNA for the CDR3: TGTGCCAGCAGCTTAGGGGGGGGGAATCAGCCCCAGCATTTT. It specifies CASSLGGGNQPQHF. The V and J genes are TRBV7-9 and TRBJ1-5; weak D call: TRBD1 (5 bases). Germline CDR1 reads SEHNR; CDR2 reads FQNEAQ (reference sequence). Trimming removed 1 base at V and 4 bases at J, with 8 bases between. CDR3 length: 14 residues. Full variable domain (outside the CDR3, taken from reference TRBV7-9 and TRBJ1-5): DTGVSQNPRHKITKRGQNVTFRCDPISEHNRLYWYRQTLGQGPEFLTYFQNEAQLEKSRLLSDRFSAERPKGSFSTLEIQRTEQGDSAMYLCASSLGGGNQPQHFGDGTRLSIL.

This clone was observed once. V and J are TRBV6-6 and TRBJ2-2; a weak D match, TRBD2 (7 bases). Germline-derived CDR1 and CDR2 are MNHNY and SVGAGI (reference sequence). V lost 2 bases and J 5 bases, leaving 12 bases between the germline ends. The CDR3 spans 15 residues. The CDR3 sequence: CASSYRGGRTGELFF. The CDR3 region has the DNA TGTGCCAGCAGTTACAGGGGGGGGCGAACCGGGGAGCTGTTTTTT.

The CDR3, as DNA: TGTGCCAGCAGCCCAATGACAGGGGGGGGAGAGACCCAGTACTTC. This codes for CASSPMTGGGETQYF. The V call is TRBV7-9, the J call TRBJ2-5; TRBD1 matches at 9 bases. Germline V gene sequence: CDR1 SEHNR, CDR2 FQNEAQ (reference sequence). CDR3 length: 15 amino acids. V shed 5 bases, J shed 4 bases, and the junction held 8 bases outside the gene matches.

This clone showed up just a few times. This chain connects TRBV14 to TRBJ1-1; D gene unclear. This CDR3 comprises 14 residues. V was pared by 0 bases and J by 7 bases, with 12 bases between. In germline, CDR1 is SGHDN, CDR2 FVKESK. The CDR3 is CASSQDVARNEAFF. The CDR3 DNA follows: TGTGCCAGCAGCCAAGACGTGGCCCGTAATGAAGCTTTCTTT.

The V and J genes are TRBV27 and TRBJ1-1; the D is unclear. The CDR3 runs to 14 residues. Germline lookup yields CDR1 MNHEY and CDR2 SMNVEV (reference sequence). The V gene lost 2 bases and the J gene lost 7 bases, with 14 bases spanning the gap. The DNA for the CDR3 is TGTGCCAGCAGTTTAAGGTCAGCGTTCGGTGAAGCTTTCTTT. This encodes CASSLRSAFGEAFF.

The chain employs TRBV6-2 or TRBV6-3 and TRBJ1-2; 10 bases align to TRBD1. Germline loops: CDR1 MNHEY, CDR2 SVGEGT. There are 15 residues in the CDR3. Losses at the gene ends were 6 bases for V and 4 bases for J; bases not matched to a gene: 8. The CDR3 loop is CASSPRTGGFYGYTF. CDR3 DNA: TGTGCCAGCAGCCCCCGGACAGGGGGATTCTATGGCTACACCTTC.